This T cell receptor beta chain was recovered during a study of T-cell reconstitution after alpha-beta-depleted transplantation in children. The study's findings and limits: Some patients' high day-60 TCRbeta diversity was attributed to recipient cells surviving conditioning. Newly made T cells mostly supplied T-cell counts and diversity one year after transplant.

The library targeted TCRbeta and was prepared with unique molecular identifiers. TCRdb reanalysed the PCR reads using MiXCR and keeps one entry per CDR3 protein. The data contain around 300,000 distinct CDR3 sequences, roughly 8.2% of them seen just once; the ten biggest clones take up 9.1%. This CDR3 contains 14 residues. The germline V gene has CDR1 GTSNPN and CDR2 SVGIG (reference sequence). V trimming: 3 bases; J trimming: 5 bases; junction bases outside the gene matches: 6. A word on this clonotype: Its antigen is unknown.

The sequence derives from a female patient between 2 and 10 years old who had a stem cell transplant for Fanconi anemia, so the T cells may come from the graft donor. This chain connects TRBV30 to TRBJ2-5, with TRBD1 identical over 10 bases. The sequences come from peripheral blood, collected 360 days after TCRalphabeta/CD19-depleted stem cell transplant. CDR3 DNA sequence: TGTGCCTGGAGACGACAGGGGGCCTTGGAGACCCAGTACTTC. This translates into CAWRRQGALETQYF.